This is a list of T cell receptor beta chains from one sample in a study of identical twins. TCRdb analysed the 5' RACE reads with MiXCR anew, one entry per CDR3 protein. The data contain about 720,000 distinct CDR3 sequences, less than 10% of them singletons. The sample also formed part of further work on yellow fever vaccine responses in identical twins.

Sample: PBMCs. The receptors were gathered from a woman in her late teens or twenties in good health. Each CDR3 is given without its conserved first and last residue.

TRBV10-2	ASSETGGRHQPQH
TRBV6-1	ASSEVGGGDEQF
TRBV28	ASSPGIYGYT
TRBV20-1	SAPNDRDTEAF
TRBV6-2/TRBV6-3	ASSYRGTGKNIQY
TRBV12-3/TRBV12-4	ASSLIAGDTGELF
TRBV10-3	AISEVGGGQF
TRBV29-1	SAMWTGNTEAF
TRBV12-3/TRBV12-4	ASSRTSGSGDEQF
TRBV10-3	AISEPGLAGSTDTQY